The rows below give T cell receptor beta chains drawn from one sample of a study of shared clonotypes between healthy human individuals. Some clones are missing from TCRdb's copy, which holds only in-frame ones; the method was immunoSEQ multiplex PCR. The sample has about 680,000 clones; around 73% are singletons. Sequences were obtained from memory CD4+ T cells sorted from blood. The receptor set was obtained from a woman aged 25 to 39 in good health. The CDR3 runs from the conserved cysteine through the conserved F or W. Fields, in order: CDR3 DNA, CDR3 protein, D gene, clone size, J gene, V gene. The D gene is left open where the match is weak. Clone size is stated in some rows and not others, as once, few, many or a class when expanded.

CDR3nt: TGTGCCAGCAGCTTGGGCAGGGGGCAGGACTACACCTTC
CDR3aa: CASSLGRGQDYTF
d_gene: TRBD1
abundance: few
j_gene: TRBJ1-2
v_gene: TRBV5-5

CDR3nt: TGTGCCAGGTTTGGGGGACACTATTTT
CDR3aa: CARFGGHYF
d_gene: NA
abundance: NA
j_gene: TRBJ2-3
v_gene: TRBV19

CDR3nt: TGTGCCAGCAGTGGAGCAGGGGAGCAGTTCTTC
CDR3aa: CASSGAGEQFF
d_gene: NA
abundance: NA
j_gene: TRBJ2-1
v_gene: TRBV25-1

CDR3nt: TGTGCCAGCAGTTCTACAAAGGGAGCTAACTATGGCTACACCTTC
CDR3aa: CASSSTKGANYGYTF
d_gene: NA
abundance: NA
j_gene: TRBJ1-2
v_gene: TRBV27

CDR3nt: TGTGCCAGCAGGGAAACCGGGACAGGCTACGAGCAGTACTTC
CDR3aa: CASRETGTGYEQYF
d_gene: TRBD1
abundance: NA
j_gene: TRBJ2-7
v_gene: TRBV2

CDR3nt: TGTGCCAGCAGTGAAGGGAGACTAGCGGGAGGGCTCCAAGAGACCCAGTACTTC
CDR3aa: CASSEGRLAGGLQETQYF
d_gene: TRBD2
abundance: NA
j_gene: TRBJ2-5
v_gene: TRBV2

CDR3nt: TGTGCCAGCAGCTTGTCTCCCGGGGACGGAATGAACACTGAAGCTTTCTTT
CDR3aa: CASSLSPGDGMNTEAFF
d_gene: NA
abundance: many
j_gene: TRBJ1-1
v_gene: TRBV5-6

CDR3nt: TGTGCCAGCAACCACGGGACGGCAAACTATGGCTACACCTTC
CDR3aa: CASNHGTANYGYTF
d_gene: NA
abundance: few
j_gene: TRBJ1-2
v_gene: TRBV28

CDR3nt: TGCGCCAGCAGCTCGGACCGGGCAGCGGGCGGGGAGCTGTTTTTT
CDR3aa: CASSSDRAAGGELFF
d_gene: NA
abundance: few
j_gene: TRBJ2-2
v_gene: TRBV5-1

CDR3nt: TGTGCCAGTGCACAGTCTTCCTCTGGGGCCAACGTCCTGACTTTC
CDR3aa: CASAQSSSGANVLTF
d_gene: NA
abundance: few
j_gene: TRBJ2-6
v_gene: TRBV2

CDR3nt: TGTGCCAGCAGGGGAACAGTGAACACTGAAGCTTTCTTT
CDR3aa: CASRGTVNTEAFF
d_gene: NA
abundance: NA
j_gene: TRBJ1-1
v_gene: TRBV27

CDR3nt: TGTGCCACCAGTGAGGGTCATAGCAATCAGCCCCAGCATTTT
CDR3aa: CATSEGHSNQPQHF
d_gene: NA
abundance: NA
j_gene: TRBJ1-5
v_gene: TRBV15

CDR3nt: TGTGCCAGCAGCGTAGGTATTGACAGTCCTAACACTGAAGCTTTCTTT
CDR3aa: CASSVGIDSPNTEAFF
d_gene: NA
abundance: NA
j_gene: TRBJ1-1
v_gene: TRBV9

CDR3nt: TGTGCCAGCAGTTTCGCGGGTGCGCACTACAATGAGCAGTTCTTC
CDR3aa: CASSFAGAHYNEQFF
d_gene: NA
abundance: NA
j_gene: TRBJ2-1
v_gene: TRBV14

CDR3nt: TGCGCCAGCAGCCCAACAGCGGGAGCCGGGGAGACCCAGTACTTC
CDR3aa: CASSPTAGAGETQYF
d_gene: TRBD2
abundance: NA
j_gene: TRBJ2-5
v_gene: TRBV5-1

CDR3nt: TGTGCCAGCAGCTTATTCGGGGGGTCCACTGAAGCTTTCTTT
CDR3aa: CASSLFGGSTEAFF
d_gene: NA
abundance: NA
j_gene: TRBJ1-1
v_gene: TRBV11-2

CDR3nt: TGTGCCAGCAGCATCGGGGGGATTCGCGCCACTGAAGCTTTCTTT
CDR3aa: CASSIGGIRATEAFF
d_gene: NA
abundance: NA
j_gene: TRBJ1-1
v_gene: TRBV7-9

CDR3nt: TGTGCCAGCAGCGCAGGGGGCGCGGGTCAGCCCCAGCATTTT
CDR3aa: CASSAGGAGQPQHF
d_gene: TRBD1
abundance: NA
j_gene: TRBJ1-5
v_gene: TRBV27

CDR3nt: TGTGCCAGCGGGGTTAGCGGGAGGAACTACGAGCAGTACTTC
CDR3aa: CASGVSGRNYEQYF
d_gene: TRBD2
abundance: NA
j_gene: TRBJ2-7
v_gene: TRBV6-1

CDR3nt: TGTGCCAGCAGGGGTGGGTCCTACGAGCAGTACTTC
CDR3aa: CASRGGSYEQYF
d_gene: NA
abundance: NA
j_gene: TRBJ2-7
v_gene: TRBV28

CDR3nt: TGTGCCAGCAGCCAAAGGGACATATCCTTATATGGCTACACCTTC
CDR3aa: CASSQRDISLYGYTF
d_gene: NA
abundance: NA
j_gene: TRBJ1-2
v_gene: TRBV5-6

CDR3nt: TGTGCCAGCAGTTTCGCAGGGGGATTTGGTGGGAGCAATCAGCCCCAGCATTTT
CDR3aa: CASSFAGGFGGSNQPQHF
d_gene: TRBD1
abundance: NA
j_gene: TRBJ1-5
v_gene: TRBV28

CDR3nt: TGTGCCAGCAGGACCGGGTCCCAGCGAGAGACCCAGTACTTC
CDR3aa: CASRTGSQRETQYF
d_gene: NA
abundance: many
j_gene: TRBJ2-5
v_gene: TRBV2

CDR3nt: TGTGCCAGCTCACCAGAATACAGCCAAGAGACCCAGTACTTC
CDR3aa: CASSPEYSQETQYF
d_gene: NA
abundance: few
j_gene: TRBJ2-5
v_gene: TRBV18

CDR3nt: TGTGCCAGCAGCTTGGTTGGGCGAGGCGAGACCGGGGAGCTGTTTTTT
CDR3aa: CASSLVGRGETGELFF
d_gene: NA
abundance: NA
j_gene: TRBJ2-2
v_gene: TRBV5-4

CDR3nt: TGCGCCAGCAGCCGGCGGACAGGGGACACCGGGGAGCTGTTTTTT
CDR3aa: CASSRRTGDTGELFF
d_gene: TRBD1
abundance: NA
j_gene: TRBJ2-2
v_gene: TRBV5-1

CDR3nt: TGTGCCAGCAGGGTGCCCCTAGACAATCAGCCCCAGCATTTT
CDR3aa: CASRVPLDNQPQHF
d_gene: NA
abundance: many
j_gene: TRBJ1-5
v_gene: TRBV28

CDR3nt: TGTGCCAGCAGTCCCGCCGGGGCAGCGAGTTATGGCTACACCTTC
CDR3aa: CASSPAGAASYGYTF
d_gene: NA
abundance: NA
j_gene: TRBJ1-2
v_gene: TRBV27

CDR3nt: TGTGCCAGCAGTGTACACACCATGAACACTGAAGCTTTCTTT
CDR3aa: CASSVHTMNTEAFF
d_gene: NA
abundance: NA
j_gene: TRBJ1-1
v_gene: TRBV28